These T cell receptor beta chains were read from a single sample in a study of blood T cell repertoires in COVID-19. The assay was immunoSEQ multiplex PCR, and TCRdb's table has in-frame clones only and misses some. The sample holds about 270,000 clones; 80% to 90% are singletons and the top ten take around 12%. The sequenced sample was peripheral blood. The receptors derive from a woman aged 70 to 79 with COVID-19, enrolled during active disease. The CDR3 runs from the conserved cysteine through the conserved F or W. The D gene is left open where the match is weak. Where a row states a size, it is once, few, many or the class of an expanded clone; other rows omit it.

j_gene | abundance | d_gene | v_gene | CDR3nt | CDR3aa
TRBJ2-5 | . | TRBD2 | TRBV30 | TGTGCCTGGAACCACCTTAGCGGGGGGAGTTACTTC | CAWNHLSGGSYF
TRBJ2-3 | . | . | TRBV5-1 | TGCGCCAGCAGCATAGGACAGAACACAGATACGCAGTATTTT | CASSIGQNTDTQYF
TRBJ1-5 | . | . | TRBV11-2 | TGTGCCAGCAGCCCCTGGACAGATAATCAGCCCCAGCATTTT | CASSPWTDNQPQHF
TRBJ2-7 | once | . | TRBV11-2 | TGTGCCAGCAGCTTAGTTCAGGGGCTCATCTCCTACGAGCAGTACTTC | CASSLVQGLISYEQYF
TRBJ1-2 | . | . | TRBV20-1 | TGCAGTGCTAGTCTTCAAAGGGGCTATGGCTACACCTTC | CSASLQRGYGYTF
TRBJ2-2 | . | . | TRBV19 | TGTGCCAGTAGAAATCTGGGCAGTCTCGCCGGGGAGCTGTTTTTT | CASRNLGSLAGELFF
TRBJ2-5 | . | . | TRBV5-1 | TGCGCCAGCAGCTTAGAGGGGGAAACCCAGTACTTC | CASSLEGETQYF
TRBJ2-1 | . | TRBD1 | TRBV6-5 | TGTGCCAGCAGGTCGACAGGGGGATACAATGAGCAGTTCTTC | CASRSTGGYNEQFF
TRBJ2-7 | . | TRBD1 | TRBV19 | TGTGCCAGTAGTAATTGGGGACAGAATCCCCTCTTC | CASSNWGQNPLF
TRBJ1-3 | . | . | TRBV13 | TGTGCCAGCAGAATCCTTTCAAACACCATATATTTT | CASRILSNTIYF
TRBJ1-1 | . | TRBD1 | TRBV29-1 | TGCAGCGTTGAACAGACAGGGGTCAGCACTGAAGCTTTCTTT | CSVEQTGVSTEAFF
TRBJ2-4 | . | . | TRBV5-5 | TGTGCCAGCAGCTTCCAGGACAGAGGCTTAGCCAAAAACATTCAGTACTTC | CASSFQDRGLAKNIQYF
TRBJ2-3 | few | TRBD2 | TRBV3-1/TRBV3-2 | TGTGCCAGCAGCCAGACTAGCGTCCCAGATACGCAGTATTTT | CASSQTSVPDTQYF
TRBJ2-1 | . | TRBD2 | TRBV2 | TGTGCCAGCAGTGAAGGATCCACCGGACTAGGCCTCGGTCGGTTCTTC | CASSEGSTGLGLGRFF
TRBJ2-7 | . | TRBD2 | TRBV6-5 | TGTGCCAGCAGAGCGGGACTAGCGGCCTACGAGCAGTACTTC | CASRAGLAAYEQYF
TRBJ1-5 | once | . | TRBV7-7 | TGTGCCAGCAGCTTAAGGGGCAGCCGCAATCAGCCCCAGCATTTT | CASSLRGSRNQPQHF
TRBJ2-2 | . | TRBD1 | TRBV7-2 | TGTGCCAGCAGCGGCCGGGACAGACAGAACACCGGGGAGCTGTTTTTT | CASSGRDRQNTGELFF
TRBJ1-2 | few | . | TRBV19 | TGTGCCAGTACCCTACTGTTAGAAGACAATGGCTACACCTTC | CASTLLLEDNGYTF
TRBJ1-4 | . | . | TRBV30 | TGTGCCTGGAGTTGGGGCGGGGCCATAGGTGAAAAACTGTTTTTT | CAWSWGGAIGEKLFF
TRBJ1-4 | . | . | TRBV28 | TGTGCCAGCACCCACCTGACAGGAGGAACTGAAAAACTGTTTTTT | CASTHLTGGTEKLFF
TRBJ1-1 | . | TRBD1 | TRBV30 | TGTGCCTGGAGTGGTACAGGGGGCCATAGGACTGAAGCTTTCTTT | CAWSGTGGHRTEAFF
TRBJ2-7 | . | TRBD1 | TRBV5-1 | TGCGCCAGCAGTTTGGGCCCGCCGGGACAGGACCGCTACGAGCAGTACTTC | CASSLGPPGQDRYEQYF
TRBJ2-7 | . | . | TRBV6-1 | TGTGCCAGCAGTGAAACGAGGGAGCAGTACTTC | CASSETREQYF
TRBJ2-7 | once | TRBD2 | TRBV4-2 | TGTGCCAGCAGCCAGGGGTTGTTAGCGGGGGGGTACGAGCAGTACTTC | CASSQGLLAGGYEQYF
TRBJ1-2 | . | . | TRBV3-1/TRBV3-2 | TGTGCCAGCAGCCAAGCGGAGGGGAGAGTTAAACTGGGAGGCTACACCTTC | CASSQAEGRVKLGGYTF
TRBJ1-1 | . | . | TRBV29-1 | TGCAGCGTTCTTCGTCAGGGGAGAGATACTGAAGCTTTCTTT | CSVLRQGRDTEAFF
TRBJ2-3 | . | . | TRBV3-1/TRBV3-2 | TGTGCCAGCAGCTCACAGGGGAGGAACACAGATACGCAGTATTTT | CASSSQGRNTDTQYF
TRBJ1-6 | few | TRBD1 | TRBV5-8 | TGTGCCAGCAGCTTGGCACAGGGGGCTATGATGTCACCCCTCCACTTT | CASSLAQGAMMSPLHF
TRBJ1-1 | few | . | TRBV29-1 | TGCAGCGTTGAAGAGCCTGGGCGATATGAAGCTTTCTTT | CSVEEPGRYEAFF
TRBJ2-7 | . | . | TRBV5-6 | TGTGCCAGCAGCTTTGCAGGCATTGCTGCCTACGAGCAGTACTTC | CASSFAGIAAYEQYF
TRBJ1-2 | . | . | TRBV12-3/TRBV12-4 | TGTGCCAGCAGTTTGCCCAGGCTCGATGGCTACACCTTC | CASSLPRLDGYTF
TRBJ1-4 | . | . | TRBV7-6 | TGTGCCAGCAGCCAGGGTATGGAGGAAAAACTGTTTTTT | CASSQGMEEKLFF
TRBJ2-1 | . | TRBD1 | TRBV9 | TGTGCCAGCAGCGATAACAGGGGGATAAATGAGCAGTTCTTC | CASSDNRGINEQFF
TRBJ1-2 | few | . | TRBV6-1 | TGTGCCAGCAGTGAAGGGCCCCAGAGGAGCGGCTACACCTTC | CASSEGPQRSGYTF
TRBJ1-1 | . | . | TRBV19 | TGTGCCAGTAGTATAGAAAGCCAGGGTTGGATGAACACTGAAGCTTTCTTT | CASSIESQGWMNTEAFF
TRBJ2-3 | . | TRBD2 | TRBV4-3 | TGCGCCAGCAGCCAAACTAGCGGGGGGCGGACTAGCACAGATACGCAGTATTTT | CASSQTSGGRTSTDTQYF
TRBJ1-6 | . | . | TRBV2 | TGTGCCAGCAGTAGGACTCTCCCAACACCCCTCCACTTT | CASSRTLPTPLHF
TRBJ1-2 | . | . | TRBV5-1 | TGCGCCAGCAGCTTGGCCACGGGGGATGGCTACACCTTC | CASSLATGDGYTF
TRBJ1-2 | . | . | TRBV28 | TGTGCCAGCAGTTTAGTTAGTAAAAACTATGGCTACACCTTC | CASSLVSKNYGYTF
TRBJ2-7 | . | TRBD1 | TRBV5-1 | TGCGCCAGCAGCCCGGACAGGGGCTACGAGCAGTACTTC | CASSPDRGYEQYF
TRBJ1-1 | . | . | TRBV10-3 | TGTGCCATCAGTGAGTCCGTGAACACTGAAGCTTTCTTT | CAISESVNTEAFF
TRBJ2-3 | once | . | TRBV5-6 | TGTGCCAGCAGCCTAGCGACAAGCACAGATACGCAGTATTTT | CASSLATSTDTQYF
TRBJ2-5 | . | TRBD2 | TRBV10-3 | TGTGCCATCAGTGAGTGGGGGACTAGTTCAATGAACTTC | CAISEWGTSSMNF